This record covers a single TCR beta chain. The antigen is unknown. This specimen includes other DNA sequences encoding the same CDR3. When replicate PCRs were run on sorted subsets, they used 200 ng DNA, about 30,000 T cell genomes. Generated by immunoSEQ multiplex PCR, the TCRdb table keeps only in-frame clones and is missing some. The sample lists just over 2,000,000 clones; about 95% were seen once. With V trimmed by 3 bases and J by 2 bases, 1 base remained unmatched. The CDR3 length is 13 residues. Germline V gene lookup returns CDR1 MNHEY and CDR2 SMNVEV (reference sequence). The data stem from a study of shared clonotypes between healthy human individuals. Overall study results and limits: Memory subsets generally showed smaller estimated richness than naive subsets did.

Naive CD8 cells, CD45RO-negative and positively selected for CCR7, excluded terminally differentiated effector memory CD45RA+ cells. The healthy adult donors were HIV-negative and reported no recent acute infections or vaccinations. The chain couples TRBV27 to TRBJ2-7; 7 positions match TRBD1. Sequencing input: naive CD8+ T cells sorted from blood. This TCR was sampled from a young man in good health. CDR3 region: CASSLGQPYEQYF. CDR3 in DNA: TGTGCCAGCAGTTTGGGACAGCCCTACGAGCAGTACTTC.